Listed here are 23 T cell receptor beta chains from one sample, sequenced in a study of blood T cell repertoires in COVID-19 (dated by TCRdb to about 2020). Library generation was performed with the immunoSEQ multiplex PCR assay. Drawn from immuneACCESS, this table holds only the in-frame rearrangements with V and J called that TCRdb kept. Clones are partly lost; checked studies trace under half to an unresolved V gene and leave the rest unexplained. For this sample there are 60,000 to 85,000 clones; around 83% appear just once. Of the sample, roughly 43% is held by the ten largest clones. Sequencing was done on a sample of peripheral blood. The receptor set was obtained from a man at least 80 years old with acute or convalescent COVID-19.

The chain combines TRBV19 with TRBJ1-1; D is unresolved. Germline CDR1 reads LNHDA; CDR2 reads SQIVND (reference sequence). Between the trimmed V and J ends, which lost 1 base and 5 bases, there was a span of 8 bases. CDR3 size: 13 residues. This chain's CDR3 is CASSIGSETEAFF. CDR3 coding DNA: TGTGCCAGTAGTATAGGTTCAGAAACTGAAGCTTTCTTT.

This clone was counted between two and nine times. V usage is TRBV29-1 and J usage is TRBJ2-7, with 7 bases fitting TRBD1. The CDR3 has 14 residues. The V segment lost 6 bases and the J segment 0 bases; nucleotides outside the gene matches: 8. Germline V gene sequence: CDR1 SQVTM, CDR2 ANQGSEA. The CDR3 nucleotides are TGCAGCGTGAAAGCCGGGACAGCCTCCTACGAGCAGTACTTC. Translated: CSVKAGTASYEQYF.

V usage is TRBV21-1 and J usage is TRBJ2-7; the table's D call TRBD1 went unverified against the DNA. TRBV21-1 is reported as a pseudogene. CDR3 length equals 18 residues. The CDR3 loop is CASSKEVHPGTGGYEQYF. DNA of the CDR3: TGTGCCAGCAGCAAAGAGGTACACCCCGGGACAGGGGGCTACGAGCAGTACTTC.

The rearrangement uses TRBV6-2 or TRBV6-3 and TRBJ1-5, with 7 bases identical to TRBD1. CDR3 size: 18 residues. Per germline, CDR1 MNHEY and CDR2 SVGEGT. After removal of 4 bases from V and 1 base from J, the junction contained 13 bases not matched to a gene. In DNA form, the CDR3 reads TGTGCCAGCAGTTGGGCAGAGGGAAAGGGACAGAGCAATCAGCCCCAGCATTTT. Protein product: CASSWAEGKGQSNQPQHF.

This chain connects TRBV6-5 to TRBJ2-3, with 7 bases fitting TRBD1. CDR1 MNHEY and CDR2 SVGAGI come from the germline V gene. Trimming removed 4 bases from V and 2 bases from J; junction bases left unmatched: 6. The CDR3 contains 15 residues. The CDR3 DNA follows: TGTGCCAGCAGTTTCGTCAGGGGGAACACAGATACGCAGTATTTT. This sequence encodes CASSFVRGNTDTQYF.

This chain connects TRBV5-8 to TRBJ2-2; D is unclear. This CDR3 contains 15 residues. The V end lost 5 bases, the J end lost 4 bases, and 15 bases lay between the germline ends. From germline, CDR1 is SGHTS and CDR2 YDEGEE. CDR3 in amino acids: CASRSRSTSTGELFF. DNA of the CDR3: TGTGCCAGCAGATCCCGCTCGACAAGCACCGGGGAGCTGTTTTTT.

This clone was recorded a few times. The chain recombines TRBV5-1 with TRBJ2-2, with 9 bases lining up with TRBD1. CDR1 is SGHRS and CDR2 is YFSETQ in the germline V gene. The ends lost 4 bases at V and 7 bases at J; junction bases unmatched: 14. The CDR3 has 17 residues. CDR3 region: CASSESPGTGNVGELFF. The CDR3 DNA sequence: TGCGCCAGCAGCGAAAGCCCGGGGACAGGGAACGTCGGGGAGCTGTTTTTT.

This clone was detected once. The V and J genes are TRBV14 and TRBJ2-5, with 7 bases matching TRBD2. CDR1 and CDR2 from the germline V gene are SGHDN and FVKESK. The CDR3 contains 15 residues. V gave up 1 base and J gave up 5 bases; unmatched junction bases: 7. This CDR3 reads CASSQGTRFGETQYF. The CDR3 coding sequence is TGTGCCAGCAGCCAAGGGACTAGGTTCGGGGAGACCCAGTACTTC.

J is TRBJ1-1 and V is TRBV6-6; 8 positions match TRBD1. Germline-derived CDR1 and CDR2 are MNHNY and SVGAGI (reference sequence). The V segment lost 5 bases and the J segment 4 bases; nucleotides outside the gene matches: 12. The CDR3 totals 16 residues. The CDR3 DNA sequence: TGTGCCAGCAGTACTCTCCTCCCGACAGGGGCCACTGAAGCTTTCTTT. This codes for CASSTLLPTGATEAFF.

V and J are TRBV6-1 and TRBJ1-5; no reliable D call. Per the germline V gene, CDR1 is MNHNS and CDR2 is SASEGT. This CDR3 has 12 residues. Deletions cut 0 bases from V and 6 bases from J, with 3 bases between. In DNA, the CDR3 is TGTGCCAGCAGTGAAGCGGCTCAGCCCCAGCATTTT. Translating gives CASSEAAQPQHF.

Of note for this clone: Distinct nucleotide sequences in the sample also encode this CDR3. The gene calls are TRBV6-2 or TRBV6-3 and TRBJ2-2; TRBD2 is a possible D gene (6 bases). This CDR3 spans 13 amino acids. V was clipped by 5 bases and J by 4 bases, with 8 bases between them. From germline, CDR1 is MNHEY and CDR2 SVGEGT. DNA for the CDR3: TGTGCCAGCAGTGGAGGGGTCACCGGGGAGCTGTTTTTT. Its translation is CASSGGVTGELFF.

The chain recombines TRBV29-1 with TRBJ1-1; 7 bases are shared with TRBD1. The CDR3 sequence is 13 residues long. Per the germline V gene, CDR1 is SQVTM and CDR2 is ANQGSEA. Trimming at V came to 6 bases and at J to 4 bases, leaving 8 bases not matched to a gene. The CDR3 nucleotides are TGCAGCGTGGACAGGTCGGGTGGCACTGAAGCTTTCTTT. It specifies CSVDRSGGTEAFF.

The V call is TRBV2, the J call TRBJ1-1; perhaps TRBD1 as D (5 bases). The CDR3 consists of 13 residues. Germline V gene data show CDR1 as SNHLY and CDR2 as FYNNEI. Trimming pared 5 bases from V and 5 bases from J, leaving 12 bases between. This CDR3 reads CASSWGEGTEAFF. In nucleotides, the CDR3 is TGTGCCAGCAGTTGGGGGGAGGGGACTGAAGCTTTCTTT.

This chain connects TRBV27 to TRBJ1-2; 8 bases map to TRBD1. V was clipped by 6 bases and J by 4 bases; unmatched bases: 7. The CDR3 is 14 amino acids. Germline V lookup: CDR1 MNHEY, CDR2 SMNVEV (reference sequence). This chain's CDR3 is CASRPDRGGYGYTF. CDR3 coding DNA: TGTGCCAGCAGACCCGACAGGGGAGGCTATGGCTACACCTTC.

V and J are TRBV4-1 and TRBJ2-7; D possibly corresponds to TRBD1 (6 bases). Germline CDR1 and CDR2: MGHRA and YSYEKL. Trimming shortened V by 0 bases and J by 0 bases, and 18 bases separated the two germline ends. CDR3 length: 18 amino acids. The DNA for the CDR3 is TGCGCCAGCAGCCAAGAGAGGCGAACAGGGACCAACTCCTACGAGCAGTACTTC. It yields the protein CASSQERRTGTNSYEQYF.

This chain joins TRBV9 and TRBJ2-3; 11 bases match TRBD2. Germline V lookup: CDR1 SGDLS, CDR2 YYNGEE. V lost 3 bases and J lost 5; bases outside the gene matches: 2. This CDR3 is built from 14 residues. DNA for the CDR3: TGTGCCAGCAGCGCAACTAGCGGGGGAGATACGCAGTATTTT. It is translated as CASSATSGGDTQYF.

This sequence joins TRBV7-3 and TRBJ2-1; 9 nucleotides line up with TRBD2. The germline CDR1 and CDR2 sequences are SGHTA and FQGTGA. V trimming: 1 base; J trimming: 4 bases; junction bases outside the gene matches: 5. The CDR3 totals 16 residues. CDR3 amino acids: CASSLNPSGNYNEQFF. For the CDR3, the DNA is TGTGCCAGCAGCTTAAATCCTAGCGGGAATTACAATGAGCAGTTCTTC.

This clone was picked up a small number of times. The J gene is TRBJ2-7, the V gene TRBV6-5; 7 positions match TRBD1. CDR1 MNHEY and CDR2 SVGAGI come from the germline V gene. The CDR3 covers 14 residues. V was clipped by 6 bases and J by 5 bases; unmatched bases: 10. Written as DNA, the CDR3 is TGTGCCAGCAGAAGGACAGGCAGTACCAACGAGCAGTACTTC. Translating gives CASRRTGSTNEQYF.

The chain is built from TRBV19 and TRBJ1-1, with D possibly TRBD1 on 6 matching bases. The V end lost 3 bases, the J end lost 4 bases, and 15 bases lay between the germline ends. This CDR3 has 15 residues. Per the germline V gene, CDR1 is LNHDA and CDR2 is SQIVND (reference sequence). The CDR3 here is CASSITGGSGTEAFF. As DNA, the CDR3 is TGTGCCAGTAGTATTACGGGGGGCAGTGGCACTGAAGCTTTCTTT.

The J gene is TRBJ1-2, the V gene TRBV5-1, with TRBD1 matching over 7 bases. The CDR3 runs 15 residues. The junction had 9 bases not matched to a gene; V was cut back by 0 bases and J by 7 bases. CDR1 is SGHRS and CDR2 is YFSETQ in the germline V gene. The CDR3 nucleotides are TGCGCCAGCAGCTTGGCCGGAGAGGGGGCGGGTGGCTACACCTTC. Its translation is CASSLAGEGAGGYTF.

This chain connects TRBV18 to TRBJ2-6; TRBD1 agrees at 7 bases. The V gene's germline CDR1 is KGHSH and CDR2 LQKENI. J gave up 0 bases and V 6 bases, and 2 bases lay outside the gene matches. This CDR3 is built from 15 residues. DNA for the CDR3: TGTGCCAGCTCTTACAGGGGCTCTGGGGCCAACGTCCTGACTTTC. Translation gives CASSYRGSGANVLTF.

This clone was counted only a few times. The CDR3 nucleotides are TGTGCCAGCAGCCAGAGCGGACAGGGGAGCGAGCAGTACTTC. Amino acids: CASSQSGQGSEQYF. V and J are TRBV11-3 and TRBJ2-7; 9 bases line up with TRBD1. Germline V lookup: CDR1 SGHNT, CDR2 YENEEA. Germline trimming cut 5 bases from V and 6 bases from J; bases unmatched to any gene: 8. This CDR3 is built from 14 residues.

The rearrangement links TRBV19 to TRBJ1-6; 8 bases align to TRBD1. The CDR3 contains 13 residues. J gave up 14 bases and V 10 bases, and 13 bases lay outside the gene matches. Germline assignment: CDR1 LNHDA and CDR2 SQIVND (reference sequence). The CDR3 region has the DNA TGTGCCACCTGGACAGGGCCTACCGGCACCCTCCACTTT. Amino acid sequence: CATWTGPTGTLHF. Drawing the rest from reference TRBV19 and TRBJ1-6, the complete variable domain is DGGITQSPKYLFRKEGQNVTLSCEQNLNHDAMYWYRQDPGQGLRLIYYSQIVNDFQKGDIAEGYSVSREKKESFPLTVTSAQKNPTAFYLCATWTGPTGTLHFGNGTRLTVT.